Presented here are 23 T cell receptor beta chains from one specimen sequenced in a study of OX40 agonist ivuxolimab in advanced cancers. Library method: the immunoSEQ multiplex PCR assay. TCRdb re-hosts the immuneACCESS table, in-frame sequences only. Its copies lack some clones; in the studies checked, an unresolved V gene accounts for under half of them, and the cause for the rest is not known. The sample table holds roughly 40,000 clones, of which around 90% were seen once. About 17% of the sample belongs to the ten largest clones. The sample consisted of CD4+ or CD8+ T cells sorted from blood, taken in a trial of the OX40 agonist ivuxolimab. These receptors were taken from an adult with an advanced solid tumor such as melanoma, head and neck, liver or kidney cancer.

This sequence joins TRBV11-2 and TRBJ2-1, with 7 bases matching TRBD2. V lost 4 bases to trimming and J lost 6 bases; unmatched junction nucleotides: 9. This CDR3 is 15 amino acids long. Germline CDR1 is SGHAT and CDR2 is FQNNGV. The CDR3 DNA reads TGTGCCAGCAGCTCCCTAGCGGCGACCGTCAATGAGCAGTTCTTC. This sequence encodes CASSSLAATVNEQFF.

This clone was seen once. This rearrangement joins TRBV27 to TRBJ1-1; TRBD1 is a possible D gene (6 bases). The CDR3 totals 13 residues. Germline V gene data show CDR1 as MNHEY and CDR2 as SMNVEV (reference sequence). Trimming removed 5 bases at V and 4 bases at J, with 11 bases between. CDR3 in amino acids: CASSIHRATEAFF. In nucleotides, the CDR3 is TGTGCCAGCAGTATACACAGGGCCACTGAAGCTTTCTTT.

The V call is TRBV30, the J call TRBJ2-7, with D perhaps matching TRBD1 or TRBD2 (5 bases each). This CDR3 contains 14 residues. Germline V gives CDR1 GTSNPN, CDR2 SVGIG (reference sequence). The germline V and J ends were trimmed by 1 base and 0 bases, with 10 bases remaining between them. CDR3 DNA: TGTGCCTGGAGTGAAGGGACCGTCTCCTACGAGCAGTACTTC. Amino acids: CAWSEGTVSYEQYF.

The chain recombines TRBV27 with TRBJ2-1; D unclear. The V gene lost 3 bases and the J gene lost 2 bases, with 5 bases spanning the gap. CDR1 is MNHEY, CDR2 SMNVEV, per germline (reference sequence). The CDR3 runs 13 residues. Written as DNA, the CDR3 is TGTGCCAGCAGTTTCGGCACCTACAATGAGCAGTTCTTC. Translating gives CASSFGTYNEQFF.

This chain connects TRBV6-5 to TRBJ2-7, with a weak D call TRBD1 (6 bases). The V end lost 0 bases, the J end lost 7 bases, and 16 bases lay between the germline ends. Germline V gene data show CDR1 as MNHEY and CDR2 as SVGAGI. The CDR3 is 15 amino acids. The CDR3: CASSYSDSRTREQYF. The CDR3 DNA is TGTGCCAGCAGTTACTCGGACAGTCGGACGCGGGAGCAGTACTTC.

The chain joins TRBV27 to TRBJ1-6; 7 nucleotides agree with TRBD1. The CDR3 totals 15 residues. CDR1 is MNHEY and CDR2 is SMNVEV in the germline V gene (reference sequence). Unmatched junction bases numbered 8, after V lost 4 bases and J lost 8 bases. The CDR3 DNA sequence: TGTGCCAGCAGTTCTGACGCAGGGGGGTATTCACCCCTCCACTTT. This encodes CASSSDAGGYSPLHF.

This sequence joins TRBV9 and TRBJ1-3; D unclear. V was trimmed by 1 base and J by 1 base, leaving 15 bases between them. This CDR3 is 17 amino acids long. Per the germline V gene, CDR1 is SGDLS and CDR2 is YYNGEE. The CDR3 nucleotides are TGTGCCAGCAGCGTAAAGGCAGACCAATCTTCTGGAAACACCATATATTTT. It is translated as CASSVKADQSSGNTIYF. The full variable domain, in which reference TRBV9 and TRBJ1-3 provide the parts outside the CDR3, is DSGVTQTPKHLITATGQRVTLRCSPRSGDLSVYWYQQSLDQGLQFLIQYYNGEERAKGNILERFSAQQFPDLHSELNLSSLELGDSALYFCASSVKADQSSGNTIYFGEGSWLTVV.

The CDR3 nucleotides are TGCGCCAGCAGCCAAGACGGGGACCGTAATTCACCCCTCCACTTT. This codes for CASSQDGDRNSPLHF. The rearrangement joins TRBV4-3 to TRBJ1-6; maybe TRBD1 (5 bases). Germline lookup yields CDR1 LGHNA and CDR2 YSLEER. This CDR3 is built from 15 residues. V dropped 0 bases and J dropped 6 bases, with 9 bases sitting between them.

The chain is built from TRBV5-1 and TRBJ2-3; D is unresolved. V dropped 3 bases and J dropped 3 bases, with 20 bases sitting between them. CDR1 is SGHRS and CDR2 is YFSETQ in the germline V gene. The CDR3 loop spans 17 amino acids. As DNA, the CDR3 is TGCGCCAGCAGCTCGCCATGGAAGGGAAAGGAAACAGATACGCAGTATTTT. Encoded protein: CASSSPWKGKETDTQYF. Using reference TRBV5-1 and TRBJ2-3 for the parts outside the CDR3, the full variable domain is KAGVTQTPRYLIKTRGQQVTLSCSPISGHRSVSWYQQTPGQGLQFLFEYFSETQRNKGNFPGRFSGRQFSNSRSEMNVSTLELGDSALYLCASSSPWKGKETDTQYFGPGTRLTVL.

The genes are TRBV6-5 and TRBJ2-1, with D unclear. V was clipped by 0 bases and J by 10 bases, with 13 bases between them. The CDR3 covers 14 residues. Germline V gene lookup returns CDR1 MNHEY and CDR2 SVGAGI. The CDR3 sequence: CASSYSSALGEQFF. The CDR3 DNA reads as TGTGCCAGCAGTTACTCGTCAGCCCTAGGGGAGCAGTTCTTC.

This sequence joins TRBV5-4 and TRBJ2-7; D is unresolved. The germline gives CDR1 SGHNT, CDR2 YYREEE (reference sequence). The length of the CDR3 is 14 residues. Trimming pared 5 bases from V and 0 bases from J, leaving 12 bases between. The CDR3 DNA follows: TGTGCCAGCAGTAGGGTGGAGAGCTCCTACGAGCAGTACGTC. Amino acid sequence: CASSRVESSYEQYV.

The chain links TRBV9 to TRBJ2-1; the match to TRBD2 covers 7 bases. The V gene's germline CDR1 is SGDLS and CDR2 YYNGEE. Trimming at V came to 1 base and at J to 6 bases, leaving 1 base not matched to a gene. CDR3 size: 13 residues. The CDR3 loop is CASSVSGGNEQFF. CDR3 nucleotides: TGTGCCAGCAGCGTATCGGGAGGCAATGAGCAGTTCTTC.

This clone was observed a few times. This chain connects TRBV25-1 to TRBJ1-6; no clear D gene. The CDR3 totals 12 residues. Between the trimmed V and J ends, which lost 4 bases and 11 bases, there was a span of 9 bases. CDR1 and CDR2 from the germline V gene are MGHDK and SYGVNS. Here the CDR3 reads CASSGPGAPLHF. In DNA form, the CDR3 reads TGTGCCAGCAGTGGGCCCGGAGCACCCCTCCACTTT.

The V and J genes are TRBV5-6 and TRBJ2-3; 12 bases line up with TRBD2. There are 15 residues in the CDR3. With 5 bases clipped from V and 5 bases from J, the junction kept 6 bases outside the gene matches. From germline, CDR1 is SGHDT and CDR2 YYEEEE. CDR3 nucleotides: TGTGCCAGCAGGTCTAGCGGGGGGGCCTTAGATACGCAGTATTTT. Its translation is CASRSSGGALDTQYF.

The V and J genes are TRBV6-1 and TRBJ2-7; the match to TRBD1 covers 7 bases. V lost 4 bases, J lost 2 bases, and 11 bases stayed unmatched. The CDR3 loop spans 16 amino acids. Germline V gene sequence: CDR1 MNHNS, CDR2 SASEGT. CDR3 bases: TGTGCCAGCAGTGTATACAGGGACAGCCCGACCTACGAGCAGTACTTC. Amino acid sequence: CASSVYRDSPTYEQYF.

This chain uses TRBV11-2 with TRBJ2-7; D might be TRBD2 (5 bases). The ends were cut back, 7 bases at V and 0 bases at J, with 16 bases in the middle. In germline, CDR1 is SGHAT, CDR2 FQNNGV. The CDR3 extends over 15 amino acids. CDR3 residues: CASTNQGGGSYEQYV. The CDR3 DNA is TGTGCCAGCACCAACCAAGGTGGAGGCTCCTACGAGCAGTACGTC.

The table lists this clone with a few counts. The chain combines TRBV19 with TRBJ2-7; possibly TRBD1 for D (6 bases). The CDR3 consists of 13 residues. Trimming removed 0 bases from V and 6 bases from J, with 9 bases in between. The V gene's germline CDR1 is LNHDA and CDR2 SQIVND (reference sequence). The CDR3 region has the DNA TGTGCCAGTAGTATAGATACAGGGCTCGAGCAGTACTTC. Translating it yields CASSIDTGLEQYF.

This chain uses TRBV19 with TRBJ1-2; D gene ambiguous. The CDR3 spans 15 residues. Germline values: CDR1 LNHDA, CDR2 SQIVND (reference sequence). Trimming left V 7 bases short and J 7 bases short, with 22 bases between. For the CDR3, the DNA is TGTGCCAGTACCTATCGAGCCAGCTCGCGGAGTGGCTACACCTTC. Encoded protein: CASTYRASSRSGYTF.

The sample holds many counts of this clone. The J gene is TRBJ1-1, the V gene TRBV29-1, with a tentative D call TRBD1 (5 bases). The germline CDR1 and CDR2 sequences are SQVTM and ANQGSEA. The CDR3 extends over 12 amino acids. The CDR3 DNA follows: TGCAGTGGGACGTGGGGCGCGACTGAAGCTTTCTTT. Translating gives CSGTWGATEAFF.

The CDR3 sequence is CASSPLMGHTEAFF. The CDR3 nucleotides read TGTGCCAGTAGTCCGCTGATGGGCCACACTGAAGCTTTCTTT. This chain links TRBV19 with TRBJ1-1; no clear D gene. V lost 5 bases and J lost 3, with 13 bases in between. Germline V CDR1 and CDR2: LNHDA, SQIVND (reference sequence). CDR3 length: 14 amino acids.

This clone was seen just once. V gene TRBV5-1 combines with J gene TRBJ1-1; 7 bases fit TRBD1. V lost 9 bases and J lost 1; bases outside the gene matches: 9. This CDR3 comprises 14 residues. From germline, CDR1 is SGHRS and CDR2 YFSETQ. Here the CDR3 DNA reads TGCGCCACGACGACCGGGACAGCGAACACTGAAGCTTTCTTT. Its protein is CATTTGTANTEAFF.

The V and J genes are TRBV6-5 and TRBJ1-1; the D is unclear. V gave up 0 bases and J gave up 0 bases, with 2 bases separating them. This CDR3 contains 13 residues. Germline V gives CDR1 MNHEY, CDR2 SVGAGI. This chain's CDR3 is CASSYSLNTEAFF. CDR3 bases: TGTGCCAGCAGTTACTCCTTGAACACTGAAGCTTTCTTT.

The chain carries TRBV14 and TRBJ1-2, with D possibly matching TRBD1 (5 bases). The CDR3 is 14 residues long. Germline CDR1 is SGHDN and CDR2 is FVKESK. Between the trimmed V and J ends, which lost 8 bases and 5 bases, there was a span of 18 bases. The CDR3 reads CASEDRSKGYGYTF. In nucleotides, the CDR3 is TGTGCCAGCGAAGACAGATCCAAGGGATATGGCTACACCTTC.